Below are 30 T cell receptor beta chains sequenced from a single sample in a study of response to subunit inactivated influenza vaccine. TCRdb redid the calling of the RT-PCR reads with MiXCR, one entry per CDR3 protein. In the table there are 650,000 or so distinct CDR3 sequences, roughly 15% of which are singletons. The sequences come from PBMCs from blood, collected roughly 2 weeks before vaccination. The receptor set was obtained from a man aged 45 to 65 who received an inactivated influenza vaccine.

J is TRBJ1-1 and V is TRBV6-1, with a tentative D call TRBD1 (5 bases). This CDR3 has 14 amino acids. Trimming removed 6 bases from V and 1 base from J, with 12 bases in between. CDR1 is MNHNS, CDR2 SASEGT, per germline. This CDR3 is CASRLAQENTEAFF. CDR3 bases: TGTGCCAGCAGACTTGCACAGGAGAACACTGAAGCTTTCTTT.

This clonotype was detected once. CDR3 nucleotides: TGTGCCAGCAGCTTGGGGTTTGCGACAGCGAACACCGGGGAGCTGTTTTTT. Translation: CASSLGFATANTGELFF. This sequence joins TRBV13 and TRBJ2-2; maybe TRBD1 (5 bases). This CDR3 has 17 amino acids. Between the trimmed V and J ends, which lost 3 bases and 0 bases, there was a span of 14 bases. Germline V gene lookup returns CDR1 PRHDT and CDR2 FYEKMQ (reference sequence).

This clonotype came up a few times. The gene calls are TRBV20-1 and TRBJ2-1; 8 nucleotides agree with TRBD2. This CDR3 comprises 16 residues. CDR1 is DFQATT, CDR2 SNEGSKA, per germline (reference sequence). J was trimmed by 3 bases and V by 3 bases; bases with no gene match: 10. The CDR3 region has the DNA TGCAGTGCTAGGTCTTCGGGAGGGGTCTACTACAATGAGCAGTTCTTC. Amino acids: CSARSSGGVYYNEQFF.

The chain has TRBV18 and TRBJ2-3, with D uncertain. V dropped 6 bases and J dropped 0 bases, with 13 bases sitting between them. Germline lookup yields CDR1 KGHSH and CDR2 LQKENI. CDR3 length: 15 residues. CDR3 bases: TGTGCCAGCTCCCTCAGCCGCTCTAGCACAGATACGCAGTATTTT. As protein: CASSLSRSSTDTQYF.

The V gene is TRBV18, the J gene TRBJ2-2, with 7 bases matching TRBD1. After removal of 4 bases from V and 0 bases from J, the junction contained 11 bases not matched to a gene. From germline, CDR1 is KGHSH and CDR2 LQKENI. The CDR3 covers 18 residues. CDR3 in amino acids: CASSQGQPTTANTGELFF. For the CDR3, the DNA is TGTGCCAGCTCACAGGGACAGCCTACTACCGCGAACACCGGGGAGCTGTTTTTT.

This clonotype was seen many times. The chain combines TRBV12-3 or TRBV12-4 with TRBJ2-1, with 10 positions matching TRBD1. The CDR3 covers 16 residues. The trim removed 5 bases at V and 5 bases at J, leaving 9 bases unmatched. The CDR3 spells CASSLTGTGADNEQFF. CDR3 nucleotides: TGTGCCAGCAGTCTTACCGGGACAGGGGCGGACAATGAGCAGTTCTTC.

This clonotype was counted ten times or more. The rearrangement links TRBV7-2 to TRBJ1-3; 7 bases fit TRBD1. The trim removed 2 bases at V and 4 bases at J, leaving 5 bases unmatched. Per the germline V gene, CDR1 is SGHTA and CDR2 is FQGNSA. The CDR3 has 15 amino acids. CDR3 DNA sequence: TGTGCCAGCAGCTTAAAGGGGGCCCTCGGAAACACCATATATTTT. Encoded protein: CASSLKGALGNTIYF.

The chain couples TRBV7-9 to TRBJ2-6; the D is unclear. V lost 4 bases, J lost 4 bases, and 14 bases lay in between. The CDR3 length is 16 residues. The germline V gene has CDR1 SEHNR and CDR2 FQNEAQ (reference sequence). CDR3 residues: CASSSPRPLGANVLTF. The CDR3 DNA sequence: TGTGCCAGCAGCTCCCCCCGACCGCTCGGGGCCAACGTCCTGACTTTC.

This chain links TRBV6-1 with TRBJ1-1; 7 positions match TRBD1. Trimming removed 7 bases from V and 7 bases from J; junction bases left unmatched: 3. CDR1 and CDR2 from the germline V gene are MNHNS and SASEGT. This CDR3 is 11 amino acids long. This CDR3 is CASKGTVEAFF. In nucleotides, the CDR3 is TGTGCCAGCAAGGGGACAGTTGAAGCTTTCTTT.

This chain's CDR3 is CASSNWVAREQYF. As DNA, the CDR3 is TGTGCCAGCAGTAACTGGGTCGCCCGAGAGCAGTACTTC. V is TRBV12-3 or TRBV12-4 and J is TRBJ2-7; D uncertain. V gave up 5 bases and J gave up 7 bases, with 15 bases separating them. The CDR3 totals 13 residues.

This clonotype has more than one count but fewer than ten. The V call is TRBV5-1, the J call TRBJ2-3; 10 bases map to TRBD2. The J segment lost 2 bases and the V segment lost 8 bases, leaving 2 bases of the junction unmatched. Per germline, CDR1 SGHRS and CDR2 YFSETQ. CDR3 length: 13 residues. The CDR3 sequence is CASSGGTTDTQYF. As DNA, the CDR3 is TGCGCCAGTAGCGGGGGGACCACAGATACGCAGTATTTT.

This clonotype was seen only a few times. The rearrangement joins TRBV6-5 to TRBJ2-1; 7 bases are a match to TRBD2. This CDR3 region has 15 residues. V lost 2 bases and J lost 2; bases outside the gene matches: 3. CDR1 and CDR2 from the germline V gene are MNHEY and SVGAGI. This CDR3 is CASSYGRAPYNEQFF. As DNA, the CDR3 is TGTGCCAGCAGTTACGGGAGGGCCCCCTACAATGAGCAGTTCTTC.

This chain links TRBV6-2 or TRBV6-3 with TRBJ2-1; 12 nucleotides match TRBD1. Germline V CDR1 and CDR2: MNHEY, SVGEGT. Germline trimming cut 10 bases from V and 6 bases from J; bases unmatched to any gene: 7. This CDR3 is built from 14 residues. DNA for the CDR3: TGTGCCACCGCCGGGACAGGGGGCCTCAATGAGCAGTTCTTC. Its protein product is CATAGTGGLNEQFF.

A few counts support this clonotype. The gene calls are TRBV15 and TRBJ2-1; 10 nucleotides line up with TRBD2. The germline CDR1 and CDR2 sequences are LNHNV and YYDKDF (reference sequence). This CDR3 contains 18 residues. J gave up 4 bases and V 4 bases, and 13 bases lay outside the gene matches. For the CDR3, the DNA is TGTGCCACCAGCACCTACCCCCTAGCGGGAGCGCAGTACAATGAGCAGTTCTTC. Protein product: CATSTYPLAGAQYNEQFF.

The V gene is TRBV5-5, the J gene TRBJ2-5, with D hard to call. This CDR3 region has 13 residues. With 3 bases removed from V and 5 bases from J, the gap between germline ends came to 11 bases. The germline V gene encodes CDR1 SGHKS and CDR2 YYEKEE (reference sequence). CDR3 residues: CASSSQPGETQYF. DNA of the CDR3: TGTGCCAGCAGCTCGCAGCCTGGGGAGACCCAGTACTTC.

CDR3: CATSRESRSAYEQYF. The CDR3 DNA sequence: TGTGCCACCAGCAGAGAGAGCAGGTCTGCCTACGAGCAGTACTTC. J is TRBJ2-7 and V is TRBV15; D unclear. This CDR3 has 15 amino acids. The V end lost 0 bases, the J end lost 2 bases, and 11 bases lay between the germline ends. Per the germline V gene, CDR1 is LNHNV and CDR2 is YYDKDF (reference sequence).

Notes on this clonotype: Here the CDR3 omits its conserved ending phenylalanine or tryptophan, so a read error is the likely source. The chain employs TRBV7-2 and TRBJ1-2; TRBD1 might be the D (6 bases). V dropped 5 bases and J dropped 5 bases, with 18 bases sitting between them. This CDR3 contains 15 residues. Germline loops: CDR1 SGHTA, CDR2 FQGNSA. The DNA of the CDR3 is TGTGCCAGCAGCCTAAACAGGGTTACCGGGTATGGCTACACCATC. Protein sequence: CASSLNRVTGYGYTI.

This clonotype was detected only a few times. The CDR3 sequence is CASSPQGRTGELFF. CDR3 DNA: TGCGCCAGCAGCCCCCAAGGTCGCACCGGGGAGCTGTTTTTT. This chain connects TRBV5-1 to TRBJ2-2, with D unresolved. Looked up from germline, CDR1 is SGHRS and CDR2 is YFSETQ. V was trimmed by 4 bases and J by 4 bases, leaving 11 bases between them. This CDR3 has 14 residues.

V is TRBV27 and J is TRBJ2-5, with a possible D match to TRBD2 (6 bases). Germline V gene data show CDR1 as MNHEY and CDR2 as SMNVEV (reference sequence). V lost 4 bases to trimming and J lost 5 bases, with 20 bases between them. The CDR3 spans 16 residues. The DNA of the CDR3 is TGTGCCAGCAGTTCCGCTCCGACTAGGTGGGTGGAGACCCAGTACTTC. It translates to CASSSAPTRWVETQYF.

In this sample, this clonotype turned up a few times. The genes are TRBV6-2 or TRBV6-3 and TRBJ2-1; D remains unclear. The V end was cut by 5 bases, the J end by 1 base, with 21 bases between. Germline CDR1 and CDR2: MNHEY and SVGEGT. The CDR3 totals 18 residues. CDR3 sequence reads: CASSTLAPRGGSYNEQFF. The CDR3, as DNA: TGTGCCAGCAGTACCTTAGCCCCCAGAGGCGGATCCTACAATGAGCAGTTCTTC.

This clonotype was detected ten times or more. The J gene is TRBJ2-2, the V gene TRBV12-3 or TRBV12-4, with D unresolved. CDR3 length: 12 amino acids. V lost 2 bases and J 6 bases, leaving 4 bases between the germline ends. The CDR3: CASSLNAGELFF. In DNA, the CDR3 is TGTGCCAGCAGTTTAAATGCCGGGGAGCTGTTTTTT.

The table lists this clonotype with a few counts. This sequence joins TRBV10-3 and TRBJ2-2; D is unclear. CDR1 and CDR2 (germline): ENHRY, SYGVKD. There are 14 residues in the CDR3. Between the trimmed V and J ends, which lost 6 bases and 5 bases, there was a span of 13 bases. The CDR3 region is CAISGSLRTGELFF. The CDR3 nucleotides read TGTGCCATCAGCGGCTCCCTGAGGACCGGGGAGCTGTTTTTT.

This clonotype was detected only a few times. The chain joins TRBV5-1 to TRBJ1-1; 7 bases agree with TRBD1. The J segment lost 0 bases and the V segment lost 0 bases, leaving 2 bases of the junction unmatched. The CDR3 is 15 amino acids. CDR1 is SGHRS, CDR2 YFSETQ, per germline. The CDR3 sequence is CASSLDRGLNTEAFF. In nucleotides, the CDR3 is TGCGCCAGCAGCTTGGACAGGGGCCTGAACACTGAAGCTTTCTTT.

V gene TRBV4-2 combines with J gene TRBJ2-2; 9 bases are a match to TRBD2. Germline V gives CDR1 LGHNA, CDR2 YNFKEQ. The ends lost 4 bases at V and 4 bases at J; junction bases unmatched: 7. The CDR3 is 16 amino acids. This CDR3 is CASSPSGGPATGELFF. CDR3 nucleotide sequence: TGTGCCAGCAGCCCAAGCGGGGGGCCGGCCACCGGGGAGCTGTTTTTT.

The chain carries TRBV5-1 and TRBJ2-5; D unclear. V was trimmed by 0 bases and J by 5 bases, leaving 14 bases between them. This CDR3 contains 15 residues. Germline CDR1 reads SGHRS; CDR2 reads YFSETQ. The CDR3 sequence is CASSLAVIGPETQYF. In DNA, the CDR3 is TGCGCCAGCAGCTTGGCGGTTATAGGGCCCGAGACCCAGTACTTC. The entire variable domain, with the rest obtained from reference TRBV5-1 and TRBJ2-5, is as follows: KAGVTQTPRYLIKTRGQQVTLSCSPISGHRSVSWYQQTPGQGLQFLFEYFSETQRNKGNFPGRFSGRQFSNSRSEMNVSTLELGDSALYLCASSLAVIGPETQYFGPGTRLLVL.

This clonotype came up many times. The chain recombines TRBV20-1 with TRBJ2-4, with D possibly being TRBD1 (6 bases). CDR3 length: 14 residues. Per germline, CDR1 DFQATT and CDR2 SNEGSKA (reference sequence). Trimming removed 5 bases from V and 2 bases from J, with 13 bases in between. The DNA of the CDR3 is TGCAGTGCTGCCCAAACAGGGTCCAAAAACATTCAGTACTTC. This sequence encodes CSAAQTGSKNIQYF.

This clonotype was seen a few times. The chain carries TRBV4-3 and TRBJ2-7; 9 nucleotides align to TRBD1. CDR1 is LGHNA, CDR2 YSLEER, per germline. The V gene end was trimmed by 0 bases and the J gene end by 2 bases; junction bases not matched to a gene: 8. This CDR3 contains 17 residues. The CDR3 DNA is TGCGCCAGCAGCCAAGATGTAGGGACAGGGAGTACCTACGAGCAGTACTTC. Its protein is CASSQDVGTGSTYEQYF.

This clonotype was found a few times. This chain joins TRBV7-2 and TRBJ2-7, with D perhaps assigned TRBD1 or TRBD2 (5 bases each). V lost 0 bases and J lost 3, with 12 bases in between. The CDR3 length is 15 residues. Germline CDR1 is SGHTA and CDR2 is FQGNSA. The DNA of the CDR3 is TGTGCCAGCAGCTTAGCGAGGGGTCTAGTCTACGAGCAGTACTTC. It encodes CASSLARGLVYEQYF.

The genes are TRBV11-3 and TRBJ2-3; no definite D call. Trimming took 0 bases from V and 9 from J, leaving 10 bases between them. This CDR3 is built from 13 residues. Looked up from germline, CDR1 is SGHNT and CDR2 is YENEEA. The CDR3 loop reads CASSLDYSGTQYF. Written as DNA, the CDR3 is TGTGCCAGCAGCTTAGATTATTCAGGAACGCAGTATTTT.

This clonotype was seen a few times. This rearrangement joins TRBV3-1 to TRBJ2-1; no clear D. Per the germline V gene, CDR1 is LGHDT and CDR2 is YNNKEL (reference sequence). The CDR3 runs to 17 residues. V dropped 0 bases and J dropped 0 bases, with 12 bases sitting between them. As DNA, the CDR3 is TGTGCCAGCAGCCAAGAGGTGGGGTCCAGCTCCTACAATGAGCAGTTCTTC. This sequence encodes CASSQEVGSSSYNEQFF.